This passage covers 10 T cell receptor beta chains from one sample sequenced in a study of neoadjuvant anti-PD-1 for oral cavity cancer. Some clones are missing from TCRdb's copy, which holds only in-frame ones; the method was immunoSEQ multiplex PCR. This repertoire shows tens of thousands of clones, around four fifths found once; its top ten account for 3% to 3.5%. The starting material was PBMCs, obtained before nivolumab (anti-PD-1) treatment. The receptors derive from a person between 40 and 85 years old with oral cavity squamous cell carcinoma.

This chain uses TRBV19 with TRBJ2-5; D not certain. The CDR3 is 15 amino acids. Germline CDR1 is LNHDA and CDR2 is SQIVND (reference sequence). The germline V and J ends were trimmed by 1 base and 1 base, with 10 bases remaining between them. The CDR3 DNA follows: TGTGCCAGTAGTATAGGTAGAGGACCCCAAGAGACCCAGTACTTC. Encoded protein: CASSIGRGPQETQYF.

This clone has a handful of counts. The J gene is TRBJ2-5, the V gene TRBV9, with D hard to call. Germline values: CDR1 SGDLS, CDR2 YYNGEE. V was shortened by 1 base and J by 4 bases, with 2 bases between the two germline ends. This CDR3 is built from 11 residues. CDR3 nucleotides: TGTGCCAGCAGCGTAACAGAGACCCAGTACTTC. This gives the protein CASSVTETQYF. Full variable domain (missing parts from reference TRBV9 and TRBJ2-5): DSGVTQTPKHLITATGQRVTLRCSPRSGDLSVYWYQQSLDQGLQFLIQYYNGEERAKGNILERFSAQQFPDLHSELNLSSLELGDSALYFCASSVTETQYFGPGTRLLVL.

The rearrangement links TRBV19 to TRBJ1-5, with D possibly matching TRBD1 (5 bases). V shed 7 bases and J shed 4 bases, with 20 bases lying between them. From germline, CDR1 is LNHDA and CDR2 SQIVND (reference sequence). This CDR3 is 16 amino acids long. CDR3 nucleotide sequence: TGTGCCAGTACCAAAGCCTGGGGGGGTCTGAATCAGCCCCAGCATTTT. Translation: CASTKAWGGLNQPQHF.

The CDR3 is CASGVIGEYF. For the CDR3, the DNA is TGTGCCAGCGGGGTCATAGGGGAGTACTTC. The chain employs TRBV6-1 and TRBJ2-5; possible D gene TRBD1, 5 bases. The CDR3 contains 10 residues. Germline loops: CDR1 MNHNS, CDR2 SASEGT. Trimming pared 8 bases from V and 12 bases from J, leaving 13 bases between.

The chain uses TRBV4-1 and TRBJ1-3; 7 nucleotides align to TRBD1. The length of the CDR3 is 16 residues. The junction had 7 bases not matched to a gene; V was cut back by 5 bases and J by 0 bases. Germline V gene sequence: CDR1 MGHRA, CDR2 YSYEKL. CDR3: CASSNPTGLSGNTIYF. The CDR3 bases are TGCGCCAGCAGCAATCCGACAGGGCTCTCTGGAAACACCATATATTTT.

The V call is TRBV5-1, the J call TRBJ2-7; D is ambiguous. V was pared by 4 bases and J by 7 bases, with 21 bases between. Germline V CDR1 and CDR2: SGHRS, YFSETQ. This CDR3 spans 15 amino acids. The CDR3 DNA is TGCGCCAGCAGCACCGAAACGGGTTTATTCGGGGAGCAGTACTTC. It translates to CASSTETGLFGEQYF.

CDR3 DNA: TGTGCCAGCAGCTTCTTCAGGGTGTCCTACGAGCAGTACTTC. Translating gives CASSFFRVSYEQYF. The chain is built from TRBV7-6 and TRBJ2-7; perhaps TRBD1 as D (5 bases). V gave up 3 bases and J gave up 1 base, with 10 bases separating them. The CDR3 spans 14 residues. Per germline, CDR1 SGHVS and CDR2 FNYEAQ. Full variable domain (rest looked up from reference TRBV7-6 and TRBJ2-7): GAGVSQSPRYKVTKRGQDVALRCDPISGHVSLYWYRQALGQGPEFLTYFNYEAQQDKSGLPNDRFSAERPEGSISTLTIQRTEQRDSAMYRCASSFFRVSYEQYFGPGTRLTVT.

This chain's CDR3 is CASSLFQGASYNEQFF. The DNA for the CDR3 is TGTGCCAGCAGCTTGTTCCAGGGGGCGTCCTACAATGAGCAGTTCTTC. The V call is TRBV5-8, the J call TRBJ2-1, with TRBD1 matching 8 bases. The CDR3 contains 16 residues. The germline V gene has CDR1 SGHTS and CDR2 YDEGEE. V lost 1 base and J lost 1; bases outside the gene matches: 4.

The chain employs TRBV4-1 and TRBJ2-1; unclear D gene. V lost 1 base and J 8 bases, leaving 12 bases between the germline ends. This CDR3 is 14 amino acids long. From germline, CDR1 is MGHRA and CDR2 YSYEKL. The CDR3 region is CASSQGSQWDEQFF. Here the CDR3 DNA reads TGCGCCAGCAGCCAAGGGAGCCAGTGGGATGAGCAGTTCTTC.

This clone was detected only once. This chain links TRBV7-9 with TRBJ1-1; D is perhaps TRBD1 (6 bases). CDR1 is SEHNR and CDR2 is FQNEAQ in the germline V gene (reference sequence). The V gene lost 1 base and the J gene lost 5 bases, with 14 bases spanning the gap. The CDR3 runs to 15 residues. The CDR3 nucleotides read TGTGCCAGCAGCTTAGAGGGGGGCTCTGGGACTGAAGCTTTCTTT. Translated, it gives CASSLEGGSGTEAFF. Looking up the rest from reference TRBV7-9 and TRBJ1-1 gives the full variable domain: DTGVSQNPRHKITKRGQNVTFRCDPISEHNRLYWYRQTLGQGPEFLTYFQNEAQLEKSRLLSDRFSAERPKGSFSTLEIQRTEQGDSAMYLCASSLEGGSGTEAFFGQGTRLTVV.